This T cell receptor beta chain was documented in a study of blood T cell repertoires in COVID-19. Per the germline V gene, CDR1 is MNHNS and CDR2 is SASEGT. Trimming left V 1 base short and J 3 bases short, with 10 bases between. The CDR3 covers 15 residues. Profiled with immunoSEQ multiplex PCR; TCRdb holds only in-frame clones, not every one. The sample includes around 260,000 clones, approximately 85% of them seen just once. The source is a human donor with COVID-19, enrolled during active disease. The donor label of this sample is uncertain. Sequencing used peripheral blood. V gene TRBV6-1 combines with J gene TRBJ1-5; D is possibly TRBD1 (6 bases). The CDR3 loop reads CASSEGGQYNQPQHF. In nucleotides, the CDR3 is TGTGCCAGCAGTGAAGGCGGACAGTACAATCAGCCCCAGCATTTT.